This T cell receptor beta chain emerged from a study of CD8 T cells in Susac syndrome. Reverse transcription used roughly 0.45 to 1 ug RNA and random hexamers. An immunoSEQ multiplex PCR generated amplified TCR beta CDR3 products spanning 54 Vbeta and 13 Jbeta. MiXCR was run by TCRdb on the immunoSEQ multiplex PCR reads, yielding one entry per CDR3 protein. This repertoire shows about 300,000 distinct CDR3 sequences, 70% to 90% found once; its top ten account for about 0.11%. General study findings and limits: By the study's own acknowledgment, its TCR sequencing and HLA analysis included relatively few individuals.

V trimming: 7 bases; J trimming: 8 bases; junction bases outside the gene matches: 9. Germline-derived CDR1 and CDR2 are LNHDA and SQIVND (reference sequence). The CDR3 consists of 14 residues. Sequencing targeted TCR beta in blood CD8+ and CD4+ T cells. TEMRA cells were enriched by FACS, and CD4+ and CD8+ T cells were negatively isolated. To note about this clonotype: The antigen remains unidentified.

The TCR originated in a human donor with multiple sclerosis. The chain employs TRBV19 and TRBJ2-1; 9 nucleotides match TRBD1. The source material was CD8+ T cells from PBMCs. The CDR3 loop is CASTPNRGPDEQFF. DNA for the CDR3: TGTGCCAGTACCCCGAACAGGGGGCCGGATGAGCAGTTCTTC.